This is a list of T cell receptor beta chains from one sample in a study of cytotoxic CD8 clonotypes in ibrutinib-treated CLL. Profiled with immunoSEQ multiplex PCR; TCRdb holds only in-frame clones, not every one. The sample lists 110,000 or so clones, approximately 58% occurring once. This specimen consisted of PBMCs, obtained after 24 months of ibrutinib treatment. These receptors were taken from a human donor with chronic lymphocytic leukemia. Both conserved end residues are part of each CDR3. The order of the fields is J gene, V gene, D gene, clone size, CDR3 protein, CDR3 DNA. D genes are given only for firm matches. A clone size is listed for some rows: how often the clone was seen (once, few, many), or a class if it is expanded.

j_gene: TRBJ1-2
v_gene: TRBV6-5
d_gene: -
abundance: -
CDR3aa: CALGAGGNYGYTF
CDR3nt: TGTGCTTTGGGCGCGGGGGGCAACTATGGCTACACCTTC

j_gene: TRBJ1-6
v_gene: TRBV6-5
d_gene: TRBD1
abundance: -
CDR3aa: CASSKNDRGNSPLHF
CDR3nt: TGTGCCAGCAGTAAAAACGACAGGGGTAATTCACCCCTCCACTTT

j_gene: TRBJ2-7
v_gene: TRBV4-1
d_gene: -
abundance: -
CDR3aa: CASSQGGNLYEQYF
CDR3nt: TGCGCCAGCAGCCAGGGCGGGAATCTCTACGAGCAGTACTTC

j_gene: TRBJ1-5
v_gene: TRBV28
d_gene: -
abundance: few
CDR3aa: CASQGYSNQPQHF
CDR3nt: TGTGCCAGCCAGGGTTATAGCAATCAGCCCCAGCATTTT

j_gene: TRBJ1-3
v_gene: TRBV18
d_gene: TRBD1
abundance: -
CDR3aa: CASSPGQGASGNTIYF
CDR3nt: TGTGCCAGCTCACCGGGACAGGGGGCGTCTGGAAACACCATATATTTT

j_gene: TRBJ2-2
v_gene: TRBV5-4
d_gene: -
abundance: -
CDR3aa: CASSLSGYLGGELFF
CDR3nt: TGTGCCAGCAGCTTGTCCGGATATCTTGGCGGGGAGCTGTTTTTT

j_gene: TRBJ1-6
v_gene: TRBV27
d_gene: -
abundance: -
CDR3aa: CASSSNRESSPLHF
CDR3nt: TGTGCCAGCAGTTCCAACAGGGAGAGTTCACCCCTCCACTTT

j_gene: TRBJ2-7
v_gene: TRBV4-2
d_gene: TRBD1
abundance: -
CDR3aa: CASSQITTGRSYEQYF
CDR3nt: TGTGCCAGCAGCCAAATTACGACAGGGCGATCCTACGAGCAGTACTTC

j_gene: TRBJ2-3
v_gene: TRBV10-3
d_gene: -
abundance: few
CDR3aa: CAISGRGDLNSDTQYF
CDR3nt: TGTGCCATCAGCGGCAGGGGCGACCTGAATTCAGATACGCAGTATTTT

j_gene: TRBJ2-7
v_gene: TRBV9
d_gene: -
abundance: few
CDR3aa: CASSPRGGGGREQYF
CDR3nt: TGTGCCAGCAGTCCGAGGGGAGGTGGAGGACGTGAGCAGTACTTC

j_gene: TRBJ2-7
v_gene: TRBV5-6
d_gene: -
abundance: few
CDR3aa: CASRDTTGGYEQYF
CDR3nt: TGTGCCAGCAGGGATACAACCGGGGGTTACGAGCAGTACTTC

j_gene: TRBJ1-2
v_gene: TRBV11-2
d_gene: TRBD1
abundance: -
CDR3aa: CASSFGQAFGYGYTF
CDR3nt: TGTGCCAGCAGCTTCGGACAGGCCTTCGGCTATGGCTACACCTTC

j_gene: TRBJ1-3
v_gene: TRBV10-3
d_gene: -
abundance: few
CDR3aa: CAALGAQGGNTIYF
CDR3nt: TGTGCCGCCCTGGGGGCCCAGGGTGGAAACACCATATATTTT

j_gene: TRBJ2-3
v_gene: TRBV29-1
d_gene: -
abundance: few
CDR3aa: CSVKRAREYRTDTQYF
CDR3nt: TGCAGCGTTAAGCGCGCTCGGGAGTACAGAACAGATACGCAGTATTTT

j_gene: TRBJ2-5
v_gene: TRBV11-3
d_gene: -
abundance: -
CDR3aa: CASSTGVQETQYF
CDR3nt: TGTGCCAGCAGCACCGGGGTCCAAGAGACCCAGTACTTC

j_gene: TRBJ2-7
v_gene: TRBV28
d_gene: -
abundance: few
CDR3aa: CASSRQGTYEQYF
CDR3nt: TGTGCCAGCAGTCGCCAGGGGACCTACGAGCAGTACTTC

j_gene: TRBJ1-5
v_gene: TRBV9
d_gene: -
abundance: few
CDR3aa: CASGWDSGNQPQHF
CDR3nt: TGTGCCAGCGGCTGGGACTCCGGCAATCAGCCCCAGCATTTT

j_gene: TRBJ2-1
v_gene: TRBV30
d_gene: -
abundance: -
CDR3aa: CAWTNKRTFFNEQFF
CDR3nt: TGTGCCTGGACGAACAAAAGGACTTTTTTCAATGAGCAGTTCTTC

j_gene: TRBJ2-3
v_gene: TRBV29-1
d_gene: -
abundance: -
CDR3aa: CTINTDTQYF
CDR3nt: TGCACCATTAACACAGATACGCAGTATTTT

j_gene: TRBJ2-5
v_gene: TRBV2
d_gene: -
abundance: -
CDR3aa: CASSEASGTQYF
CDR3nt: TGTGCCAGCAGTGAAGCCTCAGGGACCCAGTACTTC

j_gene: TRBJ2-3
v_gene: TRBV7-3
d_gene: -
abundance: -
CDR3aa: CASSAQRRGQTDTQYF
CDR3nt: TGTGCCAGCAGCGCCCAGAGGAGGGGGCAAACAGATACGCAGTATTTT

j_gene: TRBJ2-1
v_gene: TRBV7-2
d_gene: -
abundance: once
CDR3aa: CASSPYNEGQFF
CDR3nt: TGTGCCAGCAGCCCCTACAATGAAGGGCAGTTCTTC

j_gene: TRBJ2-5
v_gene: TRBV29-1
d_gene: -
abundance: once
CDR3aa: CSGGEGGRYQETQYF
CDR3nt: TGCAGCGGGGGCGAGGGGGGCCGGTACCAAGAGACCCAGTACTTC

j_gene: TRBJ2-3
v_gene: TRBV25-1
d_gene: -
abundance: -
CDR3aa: CASSRAGLGTDTQYF
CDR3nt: TGTGCCAGCAGTCGGGCGGGCTTAGGGACAGATACGCAGTATTTT

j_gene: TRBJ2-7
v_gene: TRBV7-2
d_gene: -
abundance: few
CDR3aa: CASSLGGAPRYEQYF
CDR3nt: TGTGCCAGTTCTCTGGGTGGGGCGCCACGTTATGAGCAGTACTTC

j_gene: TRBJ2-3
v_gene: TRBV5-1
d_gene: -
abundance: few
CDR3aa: CASSFGATDTQYF
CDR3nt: TGCGCCAGCAGCTTCGGGGCCACAGATACGCAGTATTTT

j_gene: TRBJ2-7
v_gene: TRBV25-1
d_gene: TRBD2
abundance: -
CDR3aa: CASRAPGLAGGSSYEQYF
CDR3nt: TGTGCCAGCAGGGCACCGGGACTAGCGGGGGGGTCCTCCTACGAGCAGTACTTC

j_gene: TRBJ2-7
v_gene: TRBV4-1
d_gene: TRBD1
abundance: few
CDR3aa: CASSLWTGTDYEQYF
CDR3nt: TGCGCCAGCAGCCTCTGGACAGGAACCGACTACGAGCAGTACTTC

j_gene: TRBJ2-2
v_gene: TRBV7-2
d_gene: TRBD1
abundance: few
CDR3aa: CASSRGQPTGELFF
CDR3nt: TGTGCCAGCAGCAGGGGACAGCCAACCGGGGAGCTGTTTTTT

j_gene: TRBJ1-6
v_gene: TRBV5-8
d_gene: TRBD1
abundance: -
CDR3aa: CASSFRPGQGNSPLHF
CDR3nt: TGTGCCAGCAGCTTTAGACCAGGACAGGGCAATTCACCCCTCCACTTT

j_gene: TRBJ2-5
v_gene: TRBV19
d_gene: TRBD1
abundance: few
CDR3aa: CASSIRGHETQYF
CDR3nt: TGTGCCAGTAGTATCAGGGGGCATGAGACCCAGTACTTC

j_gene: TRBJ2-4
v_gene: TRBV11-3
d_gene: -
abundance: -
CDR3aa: CASSFPVAKNIQYF
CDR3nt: TGTGCCAGCAGCTTCCCCGTGGCCAAAAACATTCAGTACTTC

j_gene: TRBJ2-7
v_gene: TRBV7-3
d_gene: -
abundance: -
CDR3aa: CASSSQAGAGAVGEQYF
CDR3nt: TGTGCCAGCAGCTCCCAAGCCGGGGCCGGGGCCGTCGGCGAGCAGTACTTC

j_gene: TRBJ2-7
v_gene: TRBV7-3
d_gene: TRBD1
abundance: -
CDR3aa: CASSWGQGPYEQYF
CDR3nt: TGTGCCAGCAGCTGGGGACAGGGCCCTTACGAGCAGTACTTC

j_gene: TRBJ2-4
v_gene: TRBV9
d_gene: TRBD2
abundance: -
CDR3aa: CATGLAGPLAKNIQYF
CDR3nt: TGTGCCACCGGACTAGCGGGGCCCCTAGCCAAAAACATTCAGTACTTC

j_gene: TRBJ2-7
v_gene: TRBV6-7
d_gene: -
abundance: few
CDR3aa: CASSYSGRGASYEQYF
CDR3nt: TGTGCCAGCAGTTACTCGGGGAGAGGGGCCTCCTACGAGCAGTACTTC

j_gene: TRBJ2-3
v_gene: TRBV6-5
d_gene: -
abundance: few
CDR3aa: CASRQGGRGTDTQYF
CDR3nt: TGTGCCAGCAGACAGGGAGGTAGGGGCACAGATACGCAGTATTTT

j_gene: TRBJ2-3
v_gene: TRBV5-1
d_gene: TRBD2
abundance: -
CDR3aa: CASSPIQRGSTDTQYF
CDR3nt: TGCGCCAGCAGCCCCATCCAGCGGGGGAGCACAGATACGCAGTATTTT

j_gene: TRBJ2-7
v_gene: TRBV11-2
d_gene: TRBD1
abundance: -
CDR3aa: CASSWVRGPNLGYEQYF
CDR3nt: TGTGCCAGCAGCTGGGTCAGGGGGCCTAACTTGGGTTACGAGCAGTACTTC

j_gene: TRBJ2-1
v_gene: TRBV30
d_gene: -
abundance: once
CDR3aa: CAWSVHEQFF
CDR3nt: TGTGCCTGGAGTGTCCATGAGCAGTTCTTC

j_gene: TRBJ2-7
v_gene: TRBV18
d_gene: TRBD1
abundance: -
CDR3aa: CASSRSGTGVDEQYF
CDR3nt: TGTGCCAGCTCACGTTCAGGGACAGGGGTGGACGAGCAGTACTTC

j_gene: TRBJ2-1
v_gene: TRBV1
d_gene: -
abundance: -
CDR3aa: CTSSQDDRGEQFF
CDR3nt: TGCACCAGCAGCCAAGATGACCGGGGTGAGCAGTTCTTC

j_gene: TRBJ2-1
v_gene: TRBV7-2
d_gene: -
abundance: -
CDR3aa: CASSLGRSEQFF
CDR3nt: TGTGCCAGCAGCTTAGGTCGAAGCGAGCAGTTCTTC

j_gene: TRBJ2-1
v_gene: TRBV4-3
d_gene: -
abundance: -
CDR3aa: CASSRNRVNEQFF
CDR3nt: TGCGCCAGCAGCCGGAACCGGGTCAATGAGCAGTTCTTC

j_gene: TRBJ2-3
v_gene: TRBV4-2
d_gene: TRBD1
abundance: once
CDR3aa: CASSPYRGGTDTQYF
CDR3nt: TGTGCCAGCAGCCCCTACAGGGGAGGCACAGATACGCAGTATTTT

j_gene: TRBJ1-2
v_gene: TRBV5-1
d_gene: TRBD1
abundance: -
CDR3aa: CASSFEDRNGYTF
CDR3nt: TGCGCCAGCAGCTTCGAGGACAGGAATGGCTACACCTTC

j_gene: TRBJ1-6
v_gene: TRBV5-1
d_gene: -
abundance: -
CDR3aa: CASSLAGSGNNSPLHF
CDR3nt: TGCGCCAGCAGCTTGGCGGGGAGTGGAAATAATTCACCCCTCCACTTT

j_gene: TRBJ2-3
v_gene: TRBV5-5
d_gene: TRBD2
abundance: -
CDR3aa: CASSLGLAGVTDTQYF
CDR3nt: TGTGCCAGCAGTCTGGGACTAGCGGGGGTCACAGATACGCAGTATTTT

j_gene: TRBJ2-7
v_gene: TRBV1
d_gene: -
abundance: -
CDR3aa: CTSSHDPGQGLGEQYF
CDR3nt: TGCACCAGCAGCCATGATCCGGGACAGGGGCTTGGGGAGCAGTACTTC

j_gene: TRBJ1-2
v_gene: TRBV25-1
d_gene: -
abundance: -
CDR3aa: CASSGGQGYTF
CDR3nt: TGTGCCAGCAGTGGGGGCCAGGGCTACACCTTC

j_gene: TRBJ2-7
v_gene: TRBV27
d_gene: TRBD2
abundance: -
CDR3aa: CASSREGSGGYEQYF
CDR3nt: TGTGCCAGCAGCCGAGAGGGTAGCGGGGGGTACGAGCAGTACTTC

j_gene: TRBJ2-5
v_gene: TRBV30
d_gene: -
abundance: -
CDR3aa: CAWSPRTGTDGTQYF
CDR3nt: TGTGCCTGGAGTCCCCGGACGGGTACTGATGGGACCCAGTACTTC

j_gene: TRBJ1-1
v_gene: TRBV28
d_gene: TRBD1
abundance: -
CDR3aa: CASSPSKGAREAFF
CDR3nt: TGTGCCAGCAGTCCAAGCAAGGGGGCCCGGGAAGCTTTCTTT

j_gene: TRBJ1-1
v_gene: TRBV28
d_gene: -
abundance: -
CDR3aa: CASLDEDSLNTEAFF
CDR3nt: TGTGCCAGCCTAGACGAGGACAGCTTGAACACTGAAGCTTTCTTT

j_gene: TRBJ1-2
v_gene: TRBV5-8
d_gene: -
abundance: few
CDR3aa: CASSDRGGLYGYTF
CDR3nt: TGTGCCAGCAGCGACCGGGGCGGACTCTATGGCTACACCTTC

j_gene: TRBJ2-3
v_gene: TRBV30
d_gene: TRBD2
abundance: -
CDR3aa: CAWSVEGGGTDTQYF
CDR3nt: TGTGCCTGGAGTGTAGAGGGCGGGGGGACAGATACGCAGTATTTT

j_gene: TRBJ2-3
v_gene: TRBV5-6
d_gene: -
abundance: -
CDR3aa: CASSLGEDTQYF
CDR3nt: TGTGCCAGCAGCTTGGGGGAAGATACGCAGTATTTT

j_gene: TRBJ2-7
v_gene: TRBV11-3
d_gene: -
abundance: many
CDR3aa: CASSLATPHEQYF
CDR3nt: TGTGCCAGCAGCTTAGCGACCCCCCACGAGCAGTACTTC

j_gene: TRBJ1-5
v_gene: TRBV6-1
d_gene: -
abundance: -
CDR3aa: CASSEAIYQPQHF
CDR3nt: TGTGCCAGCAGTGAAGCGATTTATCAGCCCCAGCATTTT

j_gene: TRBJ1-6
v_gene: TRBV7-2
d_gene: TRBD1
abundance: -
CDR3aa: CASSSTGSLGSPLHF
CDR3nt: TGTGCCAGCAGCTCGACAGGGAGTCTTGGTTCACCCCTCCACTTT